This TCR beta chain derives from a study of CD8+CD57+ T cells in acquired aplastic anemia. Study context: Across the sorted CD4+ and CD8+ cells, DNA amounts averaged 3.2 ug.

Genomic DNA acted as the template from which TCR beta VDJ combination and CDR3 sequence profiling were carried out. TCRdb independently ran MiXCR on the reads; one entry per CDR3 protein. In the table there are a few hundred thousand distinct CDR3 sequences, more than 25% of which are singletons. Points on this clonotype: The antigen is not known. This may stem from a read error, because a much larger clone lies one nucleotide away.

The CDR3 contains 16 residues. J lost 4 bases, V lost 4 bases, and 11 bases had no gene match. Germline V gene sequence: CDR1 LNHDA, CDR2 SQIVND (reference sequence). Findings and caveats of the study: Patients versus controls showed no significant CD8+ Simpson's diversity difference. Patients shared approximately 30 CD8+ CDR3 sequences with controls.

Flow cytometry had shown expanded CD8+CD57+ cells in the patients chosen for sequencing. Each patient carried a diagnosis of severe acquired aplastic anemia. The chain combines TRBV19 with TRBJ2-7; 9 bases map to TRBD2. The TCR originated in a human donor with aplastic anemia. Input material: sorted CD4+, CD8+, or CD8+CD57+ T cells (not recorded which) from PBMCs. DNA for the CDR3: TGTGCCAGTAGTAGAACCGAGACTAGCGGCACTTACGAGCAGTACTTC. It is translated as CASSRTETSGTYEQYF.